A selection of T cell receptor beta chains follows, all from one sample in a study of T cells in Graves' hyperthyroidism and ophthalmopathy. In TCRdb, the multiplex PCR reads were re-called with MiXCR into one record per CDR3 protein. The table has around 760,000 distinct CDR3 sequences, approximately 36% seen once. Sequences were obtained from blood. The receptors originated from a woman aged 40 to 50 with Graves' hyperthyroidism. CDR3s include the opening cysteine and the closing phenylalanine or tryptophan. A D gene is named only where the DNA matches it firmly. Clone size is shown for a subset of rows, as once, few, many or a class of expanded clone.

>once|TRBD1|TRBJ1-1|TRBV10-3
TGTGCCATCAGTGCCGGACAGGGTTCCCCTGGGGGCACTGAAGCTTTCTTT
CAISAGQGSPGGTEAFF
>many|.|TRBJ1-2|TRBV4-3
TGCGCCAGCAGCCAAGATAATGGTGGCTACACCTTC
CASSQDNGGYTF
>.|.|TRBJ2-2|TRBV6-1
.
CASSPGTPGSCFF
>many|.|TRBJ1-1|TRBV5-1
TGCGCCAGCAGCCGCACCGGGGGGTACACTGAAGCTTTCTTT
CASSRTGGYTEAFF
>few|.|TRBJ1-1|TRBV7-2
TGTGCCAGCAGCTTTATGATGAACACTGAAGCTTTCTTT
CASSFMMNTEAFF
>few|.|TRBJ1-2|TRBV12-3/TRBV12-4
TGTGCCAGCAGAAGGAGCGACCCACTTACTAACTATGGCTACACCTTC
CASRRSDPLTNYGYTF
>many|.|TRBJ1-3|TRBV6-6
TGTGCCAGCAGTTACTCGAGGGCAGGCTCTGGAAACACCATATATTTT
CASSYSRAGSGNTIYF
>few|.|TRBJ2-7|TRBV7-9
TGTGCCAGCAGCTCCCCGGCGGACAACTCCTACGAGCAGTACTTC
CASSSPADNSYEQYF
>.|.|TRBJ2-2|TRBV14
TGTGCCAGCAGCCAAACCCGCCTCACCGGGGAGCTGTTTTTT
CASSQTRLTGELFF
>few|TRBD1|TRBJ2-5|TRBV29-1
TGCAGCGCAAGATCGGGACAGGGGGCGATGAAGACCCAGTACTTC
CSARSGQGAMKTQYF
>.|TRBD1|TRBJ1-5|TRBV7-9
TGTGCCAGCAGCCACCGGGACAGACTGGGGCGCAATCAGCCCCAGCATTTT
CASSHRDRLGRNQPQHF
>few|.|TRBJ2-2|TRBV20-1
TGCAGTGCTAGACAGGGGGGCGTTTCGTATGGGGAGCTGTTTTTT
CSARQGGVSYGELFF
>.|TRBD1|TRBJ1-1|TRBV7-9
TGTGCCAGCAGCTTAAAGGGACAGGTTATGAACACTGAAGCTTTCTTT
CASSLKGQVMNTEAFF
>many|.|TRBJ1-2|TRBV15
TGTGCCACCAGCACGGACAGTAACTATGGCTACACCTTC
CATSTDSNYGYTF
>few|.|TRBJ1-4|TRBV4-3
TGCGCCAGCAGCAGAAGGGCAGGCGCGGAAAAACTGTTTTTT
CASSRRAGAEKLFF
>.|TRBD1|TRBJ1-5|TRBV6-2/TRBV6-3
TGTGCCAGCACCTTAACCGGACAGGGGAGGGGAATCGGCAATCAGCCCCAGCATTTT
CASTLTGQGRGIGNQPQHF
>.|.|TRBJ2-1|TRBV20-1
TGCAGTGCTAGAGTCCGCGATAAGCAGTTCTTC
CSARVRDKQFF
>few|.|TRBJ1-3|TRBV6-1
TGTGCCAGCAGCCCCGCAGGGCAAAACACCATATATTTT
CASSPAGQNTIYF
>few|TRBD1|TRBJ1-5|TRBV20-1
TGCAGTGCTAGAGATCGAGCCTCCGGGACAGGGAGGAATCAGCCCCAGCATTTT
CSARDRASGTGRNQPQHF
>few|TRBD2|TRBJ2-2|TRBV20-1
TGCAGTGCTAGTCTCGGCGGGAGCCTACGTACCGGGGAGCTGTTTTTT
CSASLGGSLRTGELFF
>.|.|TRBJ1-1|TRBV6-6
TGTGCCACCCGCTACCTTCAGATGAACACTGAAGCTTTCTTT
CATRYLQMNTEAFF
>many|.|TRBJ2-7|TRBV10-3
TGTGCCATCAGTGAGGTCACCGTAGCTTACGAGCAGTACTTC
CAISEVTVAYEQYF
>.|TRBD2|TRBJ2-2|TRBV20-1
TGCAGTGCTAGTGACCTTAGCGGGACTTCCACTTCCGGGGAGCTGTTTTTT
CSASDLSGTSTSGELFF
>many|TRBD1|TRBJ1-1|TRBV15
TGTGCCACCAGCAGACCGACACAGGGGATGAACACTGAAGCTTTCTTT
CATSRPTQGMNTEAFF
>many|.|TRBJ2-2|TRBV12-3/TRBV12-4
TGTGCCAGCAGTTCTGAAACCGGGGAGCTGTTTTTT
CASSSETGELFF
>.|.|TRBJ1-1|TRBV15
TGTGCCACCAGCAGAAGCCGACAGAACACTGAAGCTTTCTTT
CATSRSRQNTEAFF
>once|.|TRBJ1-1|TRBV29-1
TGCAGCGTTTTTGGGACGGGGAGCCCTGAAGCTTTCTTT
CSVFGTGSPEAFF
>few|.|TRBJ1-1|TRBV5-8
TGTGCCAGTCCGAGAGACTCGAACACTGAAGCTTTCTTT
CASPRDSNTEAFF
>.|TRBD2|TRBJ2-5|TRBV11-2
TGTGCCAGCAGCTTAGGCGGGGGTCTGGGAGAGACCCAGTACTTC
CASSLGGGLGETQYF
>few|.|TRBJ1-1|TRBV4-1
TGCGCCAGCAGCGATAAACAGGGAGAAGCTTTCTTT
CASSDKQGEAFF
>few|.|TRBJ1-2|TRBV6-5
TGTGCCAGCAGGCGGGACACTTTATCCTATGGCTACACCTTC
CASRRDTLSYGYTF
>.|.|TRBJ1-5|TRBV12-3/TRBV12-4
TGTGCCAGCAGTCCCCGTGGACCCCGGGGGCCCCAGCATTTT
CASSPRGPRGPQHF
>.|.|TRBJ2-7|TRBV19
TGTGCCAGTAGTATAGCGTGGGGGCAGCGCTACGAGCAGTACTTC
CASSIAWGQRYEQYF
>.|.|TRBJ2-7|TRBV15
TGTGCCACCAGCAGAGATCGAGCCCACGAGCAGTACTTC
CATSRDRAHEQYF
>.|.|TRBJ1-2|TRBV29-1
TGCAGCGCCGAGCGACAGAGCGTCTATGGCTACACCTTC
CSAERQSVYGYTF
>.|TRBD1|TRBJ1-2|TRBV5-1
TGTGCCAGCAGCTTCAGCCCCGGGACAGCTAACTATGGCTACACCTTC
CASSFSPGTANYGYTF
>.|TRBD1|TRBJ1-1|TRBV12-3/TRBV12-4
TGTGCCAGCAGTTTTAGGGGGCCGGCTTCTGAAGCTTTCTTT
CASSFRGPASEAFF
>many|.|TRBJ2-7|TRBV10-3
TGTGCCATCAGTGACCTCGGACAGCACTACGAGCAGTACTTC
CAISDLGQHYEQYF
>many|.|TRBJ2-5|TRBV10-3
TGTGCCATCAAGGGGGAGGGCCTTCGAGAGACCCAGTACTTC
CAIKGEGLRETQYF
>few|.|TRBJ2-7|TRBV2
TGTGCCAGCAGTTATCGTTACCGGGACGGGACCTACGAGCAGTACTTC
CASSYRYRDGTYEQYF
>few|.|TRBJ2-6|TRBV6-5
TGTGCCAGCAGTTATCTAACAGGGCCGAGGGCCAACGTCCTGACTTTC
CASSYLTGPRANVLTF
>many|.|TRBJ2-5|TRBV19
TGTGCCAGTAGAGGGGACGCAGCCATGGACGAGACCCAGTACTTC
CASRGDAAMDETQYF
>many|TRBD1|TRBJ1-5|TRBV20-1
TGCAGTGCTAGAATAACTGGACAGGGGGCTGGGGCCCAGCATTTT
CSARITGQGAGAQHF
>many|TRBD1|TRBJ1-4|TRBV25-1
TGTGCCAGCAGTGAATGGGGGACAGCGAGTGAAAAACTGTTTTTT
CASSEWGTASEKLFF
>many|.|TRBJ2-7|TRBV20-1
TGCAGTGCTGTTGCGGACCGATACTACGAGCAGTACTTC
CSAVADRYYEQYF
>.|TRBD1|TRBJ2-7|TRBV15
TGTGCCACCAGCAGCCGCGACAGGGGCCACGAGCAGTACTTC
CATSSRDRGHEQYF
>few|TRBD1|TRBJ1-4|TRBV13
TGTGCCAGCAGCTTATGGGGACAGTCCCTGGAAAAACTGTTTTTT
CASSLWGQSLEKLFF
>many|.|TRBJ1-2|TRBV29-1
TGCAGCGTTGAAGAAGGGGATGGCTACACCTTC
CSVEEGDGYTF
>many|.|TRBJ1-2|TRBV19
TGTGCCAGTAGTGAGTCGGCAGCGTACTATGGCTACACCTTC
CASSESAAYYGYTF
>.|.|TRBJ2-2|TRBV4-3
TGCGCCAGCAGCCAAGATCGGGGTCGCGTCGGGGAGCTGTTTTTT
CASSQDRGRVGELFF
>.|.|TRBJ1-2|TRBV12-3/TRBV12-4
TGTGCCAGCAGTTTATCTCGGGGATTGACGGCCTTAAACTATGGCTACACCTTC
CASSLSRGLTALNYGYTF
>.|TRBD2|TRBJ2-3|TRBV25-1
TGTGCCAGCAGCTTAAACCTAGCGGAGAGCACAGATACGCAGTATTTT
CASSLNLAESTDTQYF
>.|.|TRBJ1-2|TRBV5-6
TGTGCCAGCAGCCCCTACAGTGGTACCACCTTC
CASSPYSGTTF
>few|TRBD2|TRBJ2-7|TRBV2
TGTGCCAGCAGTGAAGTTCTAGCGGGTTCCTACGAGCAGTACTTC
CASSEVLAGSYEQYF
>many|.|TRBJ2-5|TRBV7-9
TGTGCCAGCAGCATGGGAGCGGAGGGGACCCAGTACTTC
CASSMGAEGTQYF